The 19 T cell receptor beta chains below were found in one sample sequenced in a study of tissue T cells after allogeneic stem cell transplantation. The protocol was immunoSEQ multiplex PCR, while the TCRdb copy is restricted to in-frame clones and leaves out a portion. The sample records 4,000 to 5,000 clones, 63% being singletons. The specimen comprised tissue from the esophagus, sampled at autopsy. The receptors derive from a female donor over 55 with lung cancer.

The gene calls are TRBV18 and TRBJ2-7; 7 bases are shared with TRBD1. The V segment lost 4 bases and the J segment 0 bases; nucleotides outside the gene matches: 9. This CDR3 is 16 amino acids long. Germline V gene sequence: CDR1 KGHSH, CDR2 LQKENI. The chain's CDR3 is CASSLYSGGVSYEQYF. In DNA, the CDR3 is TGTGCCAGCTCACTATACTCAGGGGGAGTCTCCTACGAGCAGTACTTC. The complete variable domain, with remaining parts taken from reference TRBV18 and TRBJ2-7, reads NAGVMQNPRHLVRRRGQEARLRCSPMKGHSHVYWYRQLPEEGLKFMVYLQKENIIDESGMPKERFSAEFPKEGPSILRIQQVVRGDSAAYFCASSLYSGGVSYEQYFGPGTRLTVT.

The V gene is TRBV19, the J gene TRBJ2-7; TRBD2 matches at 12 bases. Germline trimming cut 9 bases from V and 3 bases from J; bases unmatched to any gene: 3. Germline CDR1 LNHDA, CDR2 SQIVND (reference sequence). The CDR3 totals 13 residues. CDR3 sequence: CASRLAGDYEQYF. CDR3 nucleotide sequence: TGTGCCAGCCGACTAGCGGGGGACTACGAGCAGTACTTC.

V is TRBV11-2 and J is TRBJ2-2, with D tentatively TRBD1 or TRBD2 (5 bases each). Germline V lookup: CDR1 SGHAT, CDR2 FQNNGV. CDR3 length: 14 residues. Trimming took off 0 bases at V and 6 bases at J, with 8 bases between the two ends. The CDR3 is CASSLERGAGELFF. The CDR3 bases are TGTGCCAGCAGCTTAGAACGGGGCGCCGGGGAGCTGTTTTTT.

The chain uses TRBV2 and TRBJ2-1; D is unclear. The CDR3 sequence is 11 residues long. From germline, CDR1 is SNHLY and CDR2 FYNNEI. CDR3 amino acids: CEPGSYNEQFF. CDR3 sequence (DNA): TGTGAACCGGGCTCCTACAATGAGCAGTTCTTC. Looking up the rest from reference TRBV2 and TRBJ2-1 gives the full variable domain: EPEVTQTPSHQVTQMGQEVILRCVPISNHLYFYWYRQILGQKVEFLVSFYNNEISEKSEIFDDQFSVERPDGSNFTLKIRSTKLEDSAMYFCEPGSYNEQFFGPGTRLTVL.

The genes are TRBV6-5 and TRBJ2-5, with 8 bases fitting TRBD1. Germline values: CDR1 MNHEY, CDR2 SVGAGI. The J segment lost 2 bases and the V segment lost 6 bases, leaving 2 bases of the junction unmatched. This CDR3 region has 13 residues. CDR3 sequence (DNA): TGTGCCAGCAGACGACAGGGGCAAGAGACCCAGTACTTC. The encoded protein is CASRRQGQETQYF.

The chain joins TRBV10-2 to TRBJ1-6; 11 nucleotides line up with TRBD1. The CDR3 covers 18 residues. V lost 6 bases, J lost 7 bases, and 14 bases stayed unmatched. Germline V gives CDR1 WSHSY, CDR2 SAAADI. CDR3 DNA sequence: TGCGCCAGCAGGGGAGGACAGGGGGCGTTGGGTCGGAATTCACCCCTCCACTTT. Protein sequence: CASRGGQGALGRNSPLHF.

Only a few counts were recorded for this clone. V is TRBV10-1 and J is TRBJ2-1; the D call may be TRBD1 or TRBD2 (5 bases each). This CDR3 contains 15 residues. The germline V gene has CDR1 WNHNN and CDR2 SYGVQD (reference sequence). V was shortened by 5 bases and J by 10 bases, with 21 bases between the two germline ends. The CDR3 spells CASSQQRGSGGEQFF. The CDR3 DNA follows: TGCGCCAGCAGTCAACAACGGGGCAGTGGTGGAGAGCAGTTCTTC.

The chain carries TRBV29-1 and TRBJ2-7; no definite D call. The CDR3 spans 12 residues. Looked up from germline, CDR1 is SQVTM and CDR2 is ANQGSEA. Trimming stripped 4 bases from V and 3 bases from J, with 10 bases between. The CDR3 is CSVGNTRYEQYF. CDR3 coding DNA: TGCAGCGTTGGGAACACCCGCTACGAGCAGTACTTC.

This chain uses TRBV27 with TRBJ2-7; 9 bases line up with TRBD2. Trimming at V came to 5 bases and at J to 13 bases, leaving 18 bases not matched to a gene. Looked up from germline, CDR1 is MNHEY and CDR2 is SMNVEV (reference sequence). This CDR3 contains 15 residues. CDR3 region: CASSPAGSGSGGLYF. Here the CDR3 DNA reads TGTGCCAGCAGTCCTGCCGGTTCGGGTAGCGGGGGACTATACTTC.

The chain couples TRBV7-2 to TRBJ2-1; D is uncertain. The CDR3 is 15 residues long. V was clipped by 4 bases and J by 2 bases, with 12 bases between them. The germline V gene has CDR1 SGHTA and CDR2 FQGNSA. CDR3 sequence: CASSSTGTPYNEQFF. The CDR3 DNA sequence: TGTGCCAGCAGCTCGACTGGAACCCCCTACAATGAGCAGTTCTTC. The full variable domain, in which reference TRBV7-2 and TRBJ2-1 provide the parts outside the CDR3, is GAGVSQSPSNKVTEKGKDVELRCDPISGHTALYWYRQSLGQGLEFLIYFQGNSAPDKSGLPSDRFSAERTGGSVSTLTIQRTQQEDSAVYLCASSSTGTPYNEQFFGPGTRLTVL.

The CDR3 protein is CASSQVTGGPAGELFF. In DNA, the CDR3 is TGCGCCAGCAGCCAAGTCACAGGGGGCCCTGCGGGGGAGCTGTTTTTT. This chain links TRBV4-1 with TRBJ2-2; 9 nucleotides match TRBD1. This CDR3 contains 16 residues. The trim removed 1 base at V and 8 bases at J, leaving 8 bases unmatched. Germline V gene lookup returns CDR1 MGHRA and CDR2 YSYEKL.

The chain has TRBV24-1 and TRBJ2-2; D ambiguous. The germline CDR1 and CDR2 sequences are KGHDR and SFDVKD. V lost 2 bases and J lost 6, with 3 bases in between. CDR3 size: 12 residues. In DNA form, the CDR3 reads TGTGCCACCAGTGATTGGGCCGGGGAGCTGTTTTTT. This gives the protein CATSDWAGELFF.

The CDR3: CASSAPRSEQFF. The CDR3 DNA sequence: TGTGCCAGCAGCGCGCCCCGTAGTGAGCAGTTCTTC. This chain connects TRBV7-6 to TRBJ2-1; D is ambiguous. The V gene's germline CDR1 is SGHVS and CDR2 FNYEAQ. This CDR3 comprises 12 residues. V lost 5 bases and J lost 9, with 11 bases in between.

Judged by abundance, this clone is large. In DNA, the CDR3 is TGTGCCAGCAGCCAAGCTAGTGGAAGCTCCTACGAGCAGTACTTC. It translates to CASSQASGSSYEQYF. The chain is built from TRBV3-1 (or the pseudogene TRBV3-2) and TRBJ2-7; D remains ambiguous. The V end lost 1 base, the J end lost 0 bases, and 10 bases lay between the germline ends. The CDR3 is 15 residues long. The germline V gene has CDR1 LGHDT and CDR2 YNNKEL (reference sequence).

The chain recombines TRBV11-2 with TRBJ2-2; 8 positions match TRBD2. Trimming took 5 bases from V and 1 from J; bases not matched to a gene: 6. CDR3 size: 16 residues. Germline CDR1 SGHAT, CDR2 FQNNGV. As DNA, the CDR3 is TGTGCCAGCAGCCCGTCGGGGGGGGTGAACACCGGGGAGCTGTTTTTT. The encoded protein is CASSPSGGVNTGELFF.

V is TRBV7-2 and J is TRBJ2-7, with D possibly TRBD2 on 7 matching bases. Trimming took off 6 bases at V and 3 bases at J, with 18 bases between the two ends. The CDR3 is 15 amino acids. The germline CDR1 and CDR2 sequences are SGHTA and FQGNSA. CDR3 sequence reads: CASSPGAAGVYEQYF. CDR3 nucleotides: TGTGCCAGCAGTCCAGGGGCCGCGGGGGTCTACGAGCAGTACTTC. Filled out from reference TRBV7-2 and TRBJ2-7, the complete variable domain reads GAGVSQSPSNKVTEKGKDVELRCDPISGHTALYWYRQSLGQGLEFLIYFQGNSAPDKSGLPSDRFSAERTGGSVSTLTIQRTQQEDSAVYLCASSPGAAGVYEQYFGPGTRLTVT.

The chain uses TRBV6-5 and TRBJ2-5, with D tentatively TRBD1 (6 bases). The germline CDR1 and CDR2 sequences are MNHEY and SVGAGI. This CDR3 contains 13 residues. Trimming stripped 7 bases from V and 1 base from J, with 10 bases between. The CDR3 loop is CASIGTRQETQYF. CDR3 in DNA: TGTGCCAGCATTGGGACACGCCAAGAGACCCAGTACTTC.

The rearrangement uses TRBV7-2 and TRBJ1-4, with D perhaps matching TRBD1 (5 bases). The CDR3 is 15 amino acids. Trimming took 2 bases from V and 7 from J, leaving 14 bases between them. Germline V gene sequence: CDR1 SGHTA, CDR2 FQGNSA. In DNA, the CDR3 is TGTGCCAGCAGCTTATCCCAGGGAGGTAGTGAAAAACTGTTTTTT. This sequence encodes CASSLSQGGSEKLFF. Combining the CDR3 with reference TRBV7-2 and TRBJ1-4 gives the whole variable domain GAGVSQSPSNKVTEKGKDVELRCDPISGHTALYWYRQSLGQGLEFLIYFQGNSAPDKSGLPSDRFSAERTGGSVSTLTIQRTQQEDSAVYLCASSLSQGGSEKLFFGSGTQLSVL.

The V and J genes are TRBV5-4 and TRBJ2-7; possible D gene TRBD2, 5 bases. CDR1 is SGHNT, CDR2 YYREEE, per germline (reference sequence). V lost 7 bases and J lost 0, with 14 bases in between. The CDR3 is 14 amino acids. The CDR3 here is CASGPGNPSYEQYF. CDR3 DNA sequence: TGTGCCAGCGGCCCCGGGAATCCCTCCTACGAGCAGTACTTC.